The table lists the clone carrying this T cell receptor beta chain with a few counts. The data were taken from a study of identical twins. The CDR3 length is 15 residues. The V end lost 2 bases, the J end lost 4 bases, and 14 bases lay between the germline ends. Germline loops: CDR1 MNHEY, CDR2 SVGAGI. Via MiXCR, TCRdb re-called the 5' RACE reads, giving one row per CDR3 protein. The sample carries some 440,000 distinct CDR3 sequences, roughly 24% recorded once. These records were also assigned to another study, of T cells expressing NK-cell markers.

The sequence was collected from a woman aged 18 to 35 in good health. Source material: CD4+ T cells sorted from blood. The chain is built from TRBV6-5 and TRBJ2-5; D remains unclear. CDR3 in amino acids: CASSYRQRVGETQYF. The CDR3 DNA sequence: TGTGCCAGCAGTTACCGACAAAGGGTAGGAGAGACCCAGTACTTC.